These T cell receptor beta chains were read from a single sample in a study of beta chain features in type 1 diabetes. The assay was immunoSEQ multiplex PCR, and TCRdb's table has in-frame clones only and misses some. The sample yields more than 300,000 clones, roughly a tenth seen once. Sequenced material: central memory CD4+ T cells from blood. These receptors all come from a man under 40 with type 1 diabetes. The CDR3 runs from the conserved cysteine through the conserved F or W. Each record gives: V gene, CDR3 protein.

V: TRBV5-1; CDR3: CASSFGTGVETQYF
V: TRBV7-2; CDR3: CASSPFSGGWYEQYF
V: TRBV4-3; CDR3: CASSRDQTGTGVLNTEAFF
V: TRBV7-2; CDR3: CASSPRNGLGALHF
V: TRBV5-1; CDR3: CASSPYGAGGTEAFF
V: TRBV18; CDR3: CASSPGGPGEQYF
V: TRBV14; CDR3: CASSNGGYGYTF
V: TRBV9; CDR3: CASSAGWGSSSYNEQFF
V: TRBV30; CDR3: CAWSPSNQPQHF
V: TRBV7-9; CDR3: CASSMDRSDTQYF
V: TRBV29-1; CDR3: CSVYYDSSGYTF
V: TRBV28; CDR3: CASSPPGLTLYEQYF
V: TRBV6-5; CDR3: CASTDSGGTTDTQYF
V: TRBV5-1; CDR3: CASSRVGGADEQYF
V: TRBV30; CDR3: CATTRGGQFYGYTF
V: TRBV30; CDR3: CAWSVPALGLAGGQLTPQFF
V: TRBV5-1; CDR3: CASSLDRPYEQYF
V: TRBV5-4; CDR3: CASSLVYNEQFF
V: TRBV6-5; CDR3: CASSPITGGYTF
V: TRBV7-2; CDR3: CASSLAPAYYGYTF
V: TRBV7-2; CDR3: CASSLVGHTEAFF
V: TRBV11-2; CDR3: CASSFGGDAEQFF
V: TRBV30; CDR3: CAWSVPDLNQPQHF
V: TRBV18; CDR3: CASSPLFEGTEAFF
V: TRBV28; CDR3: CASGNGDNYGYTF
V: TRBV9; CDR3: CASSPQLRGAGEQYF
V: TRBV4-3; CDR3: CASRTGLGSVTDTQYF
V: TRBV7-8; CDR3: CASSALLDRENEQFF
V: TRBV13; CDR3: CASSLGIAGGSSSYNEQFF
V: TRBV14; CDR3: CASSADSREKLFF
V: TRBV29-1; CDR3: CSVEFRNLRTDTQYF
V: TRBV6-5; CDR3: CASNPRQGDSPLHF
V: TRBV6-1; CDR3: CASSDGQTYNSPLHF
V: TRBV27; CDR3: CASNHAFTDTQYF
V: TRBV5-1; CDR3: CASSITSYNEQFF
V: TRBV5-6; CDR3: CASRQTGALRGKEQYF
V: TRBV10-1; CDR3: CASSERRGDGYTF
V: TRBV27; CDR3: CASSYDRRAYEQYF
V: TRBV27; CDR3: CASSHYRQLNTGELFF
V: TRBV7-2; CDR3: CASSPDSNYGYTF
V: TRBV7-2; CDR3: CASSLASLGSGTDTQYF
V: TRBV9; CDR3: CASSSEGRGTEAFF
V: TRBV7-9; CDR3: CASSFSAITDTQYF
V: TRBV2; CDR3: CASSEEWSYGYTF
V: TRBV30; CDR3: CAWSLGWAGTANEQFF
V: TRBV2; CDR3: CASSEGGQPQHF
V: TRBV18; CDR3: CASSPLSTDTQYF
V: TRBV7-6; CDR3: CASSVSGAEKTQYF
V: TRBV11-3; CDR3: CASSLVGQGEHIQYF
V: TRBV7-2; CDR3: CASSLDQPTNTQYF
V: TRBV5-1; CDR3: CASSRGEIGKNIQYF
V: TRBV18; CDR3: CASSPKWENSPLHF
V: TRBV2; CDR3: CASSEQGAGGYTF
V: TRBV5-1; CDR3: CASSLNQQGRAFF
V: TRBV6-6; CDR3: CASSPGTSGSYEQYF